The rows below give T cell receptor beta chains drawn from one sample of a study of blood T cell repertoires in COVID-19. The data were produced by immunoSEQ multiplex PCR, yet TCRdb's version contains in-frame clones alone and is incomplete. The data contain approximately 140,000 clones, approximately 90% of them singletons. Sequencing input: peripheral blood. These receptors originate from a woman aged 55-75 years with active or convalescent COVID-19. The conserved cysteine and the conserved F or W are not part of the CDR3 here. D genes are given only for firm matches.

j_call v_call d_call cdr3_aa
TRBJ2-7 TRBV6-5 TRBD2 ASSSSASGGSYEQY
TRBJ1-2 TRBV6-2/TRBV6-3 - ASSDISRGYT
TRBJ1-1 TRBV11-3 TRBD1 ASSSNRDRGNTEAF
TRBJ2-1 TRBV5-4 - ASSPEVGEYNEQF
TRBJ1-4 TRBV12-5 - ASGLDRAEKLF
TRBJ2-3 TRBV9 TRBD2 ASSAAGGVTDTQY
TRBJ2-5 TRBV7-2 TRBD2 ASSPGTIQETQY
TRBJ1-4 TRBV7-2 - ASSLMARRGANEKLF
TRBJ1-5 TRBV30 TRBD1 AWSAGQIQPQH
TRBJ2-1 TRBV7-9 - ASSLRQVGNEQF
TRBJ1-3 TRBV10-3 - AISESAGPDSGNTIY
TRBJ2-1 TRBV7-3 TRBD1 ASSPRTGADNEQF
TRBJ2-5 TRBV11-3 - ASSLPPRETQY
TRBJ2-3 TRBV29-1 - SVSRASDTQY
TRBJ1-6 TRBV6-5 - ASSPQASSPLH
TRBJ1-2 TRBV5-6 TRBD1 ASSGIDRGYGYT
TRBJ1-1 TRBV18 - ASSPQGQQGTEAF
TRBJ1-2 TRBV4-3 TRBD1 ASSQKKTGIGYGYT
TRBJ2-1 TRBV7-9 - ASSLMGANNEQF
TRBJ1-2 TRBV30 TRBD1 AWRPTGGGFGYT
TRBJ2-5 TRBV2 - ASSDVSAFAGARKETQY
TRBJ1-1 TRBV5-6 - ASSLTGLNTEAF
TRBJ1-6 TRBV2 - ASGGENSPLH
TRBJ2-7 TRBV11-1 - ASSSSGYEQY
TRBJ2-1 TRBV19 TRBD2 ASSIRSGDYNEQF
TRBJ1-2 TRBV7-2 TRBD1 ASSLGPPGQGAYGYT
TRBJ1-5 TRBV5-6 - ASSLYVLSNQPQH
TRBJ2-2 TRBV6-5 TRBD2 ASSTGLAGSGELF
TRBJ2-1 TRBV14 TRBD2 ASSPTSGGPPRF
TRBJ2-5 TRBV10-3 TRBD2 AISSGGAGETQY
TRBJ2-1 TRBV19 TRBD2 ASSERLAGGRSEQF
TRBJ1-5 TRBV30 TRBD1 AWGDRGRNQPQH
TRBJ1-1 TRBV5-1 TRBD1 ASSPQGARNTEAF
TRBJ2-2 TRBV2 - ASSRGGGELF
TRBJ2-1 TRBV3-1/TRBV3-2 - ASHPLGPHNEQF
TRBJ1-4 TRBV5-1 TRBD1 ASSSTGASNEKLF
TRBJ1-1 TRBV4-3 - ASSPGSQGLEAF
TRBJ2-7 TRBV5-8 - ASRNEQEQY
TRBJ2-3 TRBV5-1 TRBD1 ASSRVGQPTDTQY
TRBJ1-4 TRBV29-1 - SVVKGEKLF
TRBJ1-5 TRBV4-1 - ASSQEVLRGDSNQPQH